The 9 T cell receptor beta chains given below trace back to one sample, sequenced in a study of post-analysis software for immune sequencing data. Study outcomes and limitations: Among 4 or 5 TRBV segments more frequent in patients than controls were TRBV5-6, TRBV5-1 and TRBV20-1.

Unique molecular identifiers were built into the TCR beta cDNA libraries. TCRdb independently ran MiXCR on the PCR reads; one entry per CDR3 protein. The sample has hundreds of thousands of distinct CDR3 sequences; roughly 38% are singletons. These receptors have no identified antigens. Sequenced input: blood. The receptors were sampled from a girl aged 5-17 years with multiple sclerosis.

V gene TRBV11-2 combines with J gene TRBJ1-5, with TRBD1 identical over 9 bases. The ends lost 5 bases at V and 0 bases at J; junction bases unmatched: 2. CDR3 length: 15 amino acids. Germline values: CDR1 SGHAT, CDR2 FQNNGV. CDR3 DNA: TGTGCCAGCAGCCCACAGGGGGCTAGCAATCAGCCCCAGCATTTT. This codes for CASSPQGASNQPQHF.

The V and J genes are TRBV6-2 or TRBV6-3 and TRBJ2-7; D might be TRBD1 (6 bases). Trimming pared 0 bases from V and 1 base from J, leaving 10 bases between. The germline gives CDR1 MNHEY, CDR2 SVGEGT. This CDR3 has 15 residues. The CDR3 bases are TGTGCCAGCAGTTACTCCCTGACAGGTTCCTACGAGCAGTACTTC. Its translation: CASSYSLTGSYEQYF.

This clonotype was counted between two and nine times. The chain uses TRBV29-1 and TRBJ2-5; no reliable D call. V was pared by 7 bases and J by 2 bases, with 14 bases between. The CDR3 covers 13 residues. Germline V gene sequence: CDR1 SQVTM, CDR2 ANQGSEA. As DNA, the CDR3 is TGCAGCGCCAGAGAGGTTGTGCAAGAGACCCAGTACTTC. Translation: CSAREVVQETQYF. Drawing the rest from reference TRBV29-1 and TRBJ2-5, the complete variable domain is SAVISQKPSRDICQRGTSLTIQCQVDSQVTMMFWYRQQPGQSLTLIATANQGSEATYESGFVIDKFPISRPNLTFSTLTVSNMSPEDSSIYLCSAREVVQETQYFGPGTRLLVL.

The chain has TRBV11-2 and TRBJ1-1; D unresolved. There are 14 residues in the CDR3. V shed 3 bases and J shed 1 base, with 9 bases lying between them. CDR1 SGHAT and CDR2 FQNNGV come from the germline V gene. CDR3 in DNA: TGTGCCAGCAGCTTTACACCAGAGAACACTGAAGCTTTCTTT. Its protein product is CASSFTPENTEAFF.

This clonotype has more than one count but fewer than ten. V is TRBV12-5 and J is TRBJ2-3, with D hard to call. This CDR3 is 15 amino acids long. Germline CDR1 reads LGHNT; CDR2 reads FRNRAP. The V end was cut by 0 bases, the J end by 1 base, with 8 bases between. In DNA form, the CDR3 reads TGTGCTAGTGGTTTGGTACCATCAGGCACAGATACGCAGTATTTT. Its translation: CASGLVPSGTDTQYF. The entire variable domain, with the rest obtained from reference TRBV12-5 and TRBJ2-3, is as follows: DARVTQTPRHKVTEMGQEVTMRCQPILGHNTVFWYRQTMMQGLELLAYFRNRAPLDDSGMPKDRFSAEMPDATLATLKIQPSEPRDSAVYFCASGLVPSGTDTQYFGPGTRLTVL.

This clonotype showed up just a few times. V and J are TRBV6-5 and TRBJ2-5, with D perhaps TRBD1 (6 bases). The germline V gene encodes CDR1 MNHEY and CDR2 SVGAGI. V was clipped by 2 bases and J by 4 bases, with 14 bases between them. This CDR3 comprises 15 residues. CDR3: CASSYGQGRGETQYF. The CDR3 nucleotides read TGTGCCAGCAGTTACGGGCAGGGGCGTGGAGAGACCCAGTACTTC.

The chain couples TRBV15 to TRBJ2-7, with D tentatively TRBD1 (6 bases). CDR3 length equals 16 residues. Germline loops: CDR1 LNHNV, CDR2 YYDKDF (reference sequence). Between the trimmed V and J ends, which lost 0 bases and 0 bases, there was a span of 12 bases. This CDR3 is CATSRDRTVSSYEQYF. The DNA of the CDR3 is TGTGCCACCAGCAGAGACCGGACAGTAAGCTCCTACGAGCAGTACTTC.

The V and J genes are TRBV20-1 and TRBJ2-3; TRBD1 matches at 8 bases. The ends lost 2 bases at V and 5 bases at J; junction bases unmatched: 6. This CDR3 region has 14 residues. CDR1 is DFQATT, CDR2 SNEGSKA, per germline (reference sequence). This CDR3 is CSARPRGRGDTQYF. CDR3 nucleotides: TGCAGTGCTAGACCCAGGGGGCGCGGAGATACGCAGTATTTT.

V usage is TRBV6-6 and J usage is TRBJ2-7; no clear D gene. V lost 2 bases, J lost 6 bases, and 8 bases lay in between. The V gene's germline CDR1 is MNHNY and CDR2 SVGAGI (reference sequence). The CDR3 consists of 12 residues. CDR3 nucleotide sequence: TGTGCCAGCAGTTACACAATGGGCGAGCAGTACTTC. This gives the protein CASSYTMGEQYF.